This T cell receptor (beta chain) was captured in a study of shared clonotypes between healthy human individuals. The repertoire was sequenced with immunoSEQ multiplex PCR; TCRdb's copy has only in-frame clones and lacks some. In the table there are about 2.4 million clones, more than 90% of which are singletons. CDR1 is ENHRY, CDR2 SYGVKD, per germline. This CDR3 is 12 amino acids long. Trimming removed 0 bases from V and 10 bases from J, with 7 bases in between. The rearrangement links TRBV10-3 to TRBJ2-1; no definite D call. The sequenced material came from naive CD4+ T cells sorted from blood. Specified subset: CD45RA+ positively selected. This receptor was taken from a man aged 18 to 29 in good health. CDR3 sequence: CAISESLGEQFF. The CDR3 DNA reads TGTGCCATCAGTGAGTCGCTCGGCGAGCAGTTCTTC.